This record looks at one T cell receptor beta chain sequence and its context. Antigen unknown. The CDR3 covers 16 residues. Looked up from germline, CDR1 is SGHVS and CDR2 is FQNEAQ. Trimming left V 0 bases short and J 4 bases short, with 13 bases between. Profiled with immunoSEQ multiplex PCR; TCRdb holds only in-frame clones, not every one. The sample consists of about 120,000 clones, approximately 90% of them appearing once. The data were obtained in a study of T cell clones after liver transplantation. Study at large: Until 12-24 months post-transplant, subjects got standard immunosuppression and no induction. Timepoints were pre-transplant, pre-withdrawal, and after withdrawal was completed or failed.

Broader study findings: Low donor cell numbers restricted donor-reactive repertoire measurement in a couple of subjects.

This chain connects TRBV7-8 to TRBJ2-1; tentative D call: TRBD2 (6 bases). This material consisted of CD4+ T cells from blood, taken 12 months after liver transplant. This receptor was taken from a human patient who received a liver transplant. Some T cells may be the graft donor's. The CDR3 region is CASSLAGTPGYNEQFF. The CDR3 DNA reads TGTGCCAGCAGCTTAGCCGGGACTCCGGGGTACAATGAGCAGTTCTTC.